This TCR beta chain was sequenced during a study of cytomegalovirus exposure and HLA in healthy donors. Points from the study as a whole: In an earlier analysis, most TCR beta V segments were productive about 87% or about 30% of the time. Across donors, presence/absence analyses took sequencing depth to be roughly uniform. One variant, a missense change in DCLRE1C, was linked in a later analysis to TCR beta V- and J-gene trimming.

Healthy people donating bone marrow made up the donors. With regard to this clone: Its target is unknown.

The germline gives CDR1 MGHRA, CDR2 YSYEKL. The CDR3 runs 16 residues. V lost 0 bases, J lost 1 base, and 10 bases lay in between. Vbeta (60) and Jbeta (13) primers were used in the PCR. Assay: immunoSEQ multiplex PCR; the TCRdb copy retains only in-frame clones and omits some. The repertoire holds about 70,000 clones, with just under 75% as singletons. The chain combines TRBV4-1 with TRBJ1-5; D may be TRBD1 (5 bases). This clonotype originated in a human donor in good health. The sample comprised PBMCs. For the CDR3, the DNA is TGCGCCAGCAGCCAAGACTCCAGGGAAAGCAATCAGCCCCAGCATTTT. Translating it yields CASSQDSRESNQPQHF.